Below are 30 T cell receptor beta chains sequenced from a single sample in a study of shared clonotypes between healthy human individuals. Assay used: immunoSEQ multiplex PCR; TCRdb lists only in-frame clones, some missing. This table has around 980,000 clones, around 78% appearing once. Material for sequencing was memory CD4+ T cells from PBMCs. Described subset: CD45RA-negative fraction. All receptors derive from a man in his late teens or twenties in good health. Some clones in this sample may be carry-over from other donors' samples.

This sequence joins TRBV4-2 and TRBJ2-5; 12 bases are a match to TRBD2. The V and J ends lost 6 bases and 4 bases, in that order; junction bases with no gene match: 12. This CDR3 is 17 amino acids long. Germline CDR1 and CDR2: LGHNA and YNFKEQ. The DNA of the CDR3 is TGTGCCAGCAGTCGAGACGCTAGCGGGAGGGCCGGAGAGACCCAGTACTTC. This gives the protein CASSRDASGRAGETQYF.

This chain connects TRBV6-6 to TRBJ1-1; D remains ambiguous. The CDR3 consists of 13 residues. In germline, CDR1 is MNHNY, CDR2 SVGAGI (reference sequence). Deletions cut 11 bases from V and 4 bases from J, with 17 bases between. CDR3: CAAGVGFVTEAFF. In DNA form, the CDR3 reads TGTGCCGCGGGTGTGGGGTTTGTCACTGAAGCTTTCTTT.

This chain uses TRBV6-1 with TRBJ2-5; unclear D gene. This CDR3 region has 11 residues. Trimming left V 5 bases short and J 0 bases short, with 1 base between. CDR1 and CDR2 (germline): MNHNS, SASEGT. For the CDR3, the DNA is TGTGCCAGCAGTTACCAAGAGACCCAGTACTTC. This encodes CASSYQETQYF.

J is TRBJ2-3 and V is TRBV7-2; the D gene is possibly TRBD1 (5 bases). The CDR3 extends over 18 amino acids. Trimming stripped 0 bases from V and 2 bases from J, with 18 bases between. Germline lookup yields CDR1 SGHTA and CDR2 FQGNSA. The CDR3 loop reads CASSLAPLRRVDTDTQYF. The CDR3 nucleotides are TGTGCCAGCAGCTTAGCGCCTCTGCGCAGGGTCGACACAGATACGCAGTATTTT.

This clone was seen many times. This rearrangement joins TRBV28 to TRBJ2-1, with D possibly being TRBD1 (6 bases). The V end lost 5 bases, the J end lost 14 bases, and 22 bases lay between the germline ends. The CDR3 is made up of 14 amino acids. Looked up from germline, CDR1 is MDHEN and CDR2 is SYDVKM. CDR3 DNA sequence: TGTGCCAGCAGTCCAACCGGACAGTCCACCGGAGAGTTCTTC. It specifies CASSPTGQSTGEFF.

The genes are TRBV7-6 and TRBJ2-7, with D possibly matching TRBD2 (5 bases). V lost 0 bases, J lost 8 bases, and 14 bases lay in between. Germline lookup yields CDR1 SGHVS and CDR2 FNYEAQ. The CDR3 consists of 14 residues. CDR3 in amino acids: CASSLAGSHSKQYF. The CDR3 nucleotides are TGTGCCAGCAGCTTAGCTGGGAGTCATTCCAAGCAGTACTTC.

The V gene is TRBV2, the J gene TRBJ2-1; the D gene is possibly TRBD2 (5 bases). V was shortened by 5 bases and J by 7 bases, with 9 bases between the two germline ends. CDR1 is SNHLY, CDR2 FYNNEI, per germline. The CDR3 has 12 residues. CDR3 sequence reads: CASSTGWNEQFF. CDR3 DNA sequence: TGTGCCAGCAGTACGGGGTGGAATGAGCAGTTCTTC.

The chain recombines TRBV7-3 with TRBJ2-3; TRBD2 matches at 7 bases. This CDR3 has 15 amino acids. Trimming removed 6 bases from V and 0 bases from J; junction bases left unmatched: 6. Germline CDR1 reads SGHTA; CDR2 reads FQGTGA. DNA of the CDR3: TGTGCCAGCAGTCCCAGCGGGATTAGCACAGATACGCAGTATTTT. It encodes CASSPSGISTDTQYF.

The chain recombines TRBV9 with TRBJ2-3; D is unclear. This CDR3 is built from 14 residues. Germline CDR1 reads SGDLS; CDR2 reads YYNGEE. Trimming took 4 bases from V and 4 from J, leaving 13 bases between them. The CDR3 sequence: CASSPRRSADTQYF. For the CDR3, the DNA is TGTGCCAGCAGCCCCCGCAGGTCCGCAGATACGCAGTATTTT.

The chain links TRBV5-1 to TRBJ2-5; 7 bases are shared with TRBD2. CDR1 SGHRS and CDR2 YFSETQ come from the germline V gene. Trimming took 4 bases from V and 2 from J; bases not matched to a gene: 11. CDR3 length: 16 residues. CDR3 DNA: TGCGCCAGCAGCGCGGGGACTACCTATTATCAAGAGACCCAGTACTTC. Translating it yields CASSAGTTYYQETQYF.

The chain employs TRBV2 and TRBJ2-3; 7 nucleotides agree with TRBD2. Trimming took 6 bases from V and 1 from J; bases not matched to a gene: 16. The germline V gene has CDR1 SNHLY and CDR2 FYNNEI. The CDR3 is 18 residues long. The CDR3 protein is CASRGEGLPLGGTDTQYF. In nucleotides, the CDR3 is TGTGCCAGCAGAGGGGAGGGACTCCCCCTAGGGGGCACAGATACGCAGTATTTT. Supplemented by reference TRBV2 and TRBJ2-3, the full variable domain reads EPEVTQTPSHQVTQMGQEVILRCVPISNHLYFYWYRQILGQKVEFLVSFYNNEISEKSEIFDDQFSVERPDGSNFTLKIRSTKLEDSAMYFCASRGEGLPLGGTDTQYFGPGTRLTVL.

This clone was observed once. The CDR3 reads CASSLLGTGTAQETQYF. The DNA of the CDR3 is TGCGCCAGCAGCTTGTTAGGGACCGGGACAGCCCAAGAGACCCAGTACTTC. The chain joins TRBV5-1 to TRBJ2-5; TRBD1 matches 7 bases. Germline CDR1 reads SGHRS; CDR2 reads YFSETQ. This CDR3 has 17 residues. V was clipped by 1 base and J by 1 base; unmatched bases: 10.

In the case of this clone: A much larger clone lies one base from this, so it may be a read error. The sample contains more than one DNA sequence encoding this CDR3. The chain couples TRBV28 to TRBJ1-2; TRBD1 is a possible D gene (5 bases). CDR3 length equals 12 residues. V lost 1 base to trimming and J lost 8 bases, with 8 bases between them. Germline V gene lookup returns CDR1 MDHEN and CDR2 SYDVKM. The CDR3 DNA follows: TGTGCCAGCAGTTTATCAGGGTACGGCTACACCTTC. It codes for CASSLSGYGYTF.

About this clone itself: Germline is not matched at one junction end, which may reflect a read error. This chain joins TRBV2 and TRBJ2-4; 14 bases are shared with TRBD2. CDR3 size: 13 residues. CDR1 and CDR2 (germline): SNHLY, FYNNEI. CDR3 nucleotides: TGTGCCAGCAAAGCCGGGACTAGCGGGAGTTTGAAGTTC. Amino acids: CASKAGTSGSLKF.

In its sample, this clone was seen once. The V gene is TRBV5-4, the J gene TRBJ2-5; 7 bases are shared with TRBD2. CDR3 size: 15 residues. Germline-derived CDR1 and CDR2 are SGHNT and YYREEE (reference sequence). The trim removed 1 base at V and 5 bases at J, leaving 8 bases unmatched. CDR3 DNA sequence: TGTGCCAGCAGCTTGTATGGCGGGAGAGGGGAGACCCAGTACTTC. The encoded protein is CASSLYGGRGETQYF.

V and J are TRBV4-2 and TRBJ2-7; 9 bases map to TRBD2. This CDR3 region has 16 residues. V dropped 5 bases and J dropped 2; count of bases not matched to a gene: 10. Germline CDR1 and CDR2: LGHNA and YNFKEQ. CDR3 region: CASSGLRSGSPYEQYF. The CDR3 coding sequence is TGTGCCAGCAGCGGTCTTCGTAGCGGGAGCCCCTACGAGCAGTACTTC.

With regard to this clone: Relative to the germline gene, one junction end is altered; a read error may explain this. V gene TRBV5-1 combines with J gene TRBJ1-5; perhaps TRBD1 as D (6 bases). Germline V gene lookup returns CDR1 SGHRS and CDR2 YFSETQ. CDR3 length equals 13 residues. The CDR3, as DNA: TGCGCCAGCAGCTGGTGGGGGGGCCAGCTCCAGCATTTT. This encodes CASSWWGGQLQHF. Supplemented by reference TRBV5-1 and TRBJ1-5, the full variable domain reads KAGVTQTPRYLIKTRGQQVTLSCSPISGHRSVSWYQQTPGQGLQFLFEYFSETQRNKGNFPGRFSGRQFSNSRSEMNVSTLELGDSALYLCASSWWGGQLQHFGDGTRLSIL.

CDR3 region: CASSSTSGYTGELFF. CDR3 bases: TGTGCCAGCAGCTCAACTAGCGGCTACACCGGGGAGCTGTTTTTT. This chain uses TRBV7-3 with TRBJ2-2, with TRBD2 matching over 8 bases. Germline V gene data show CDR1 as SGHTA and CDR2 as FQGTGA. After removal of 4 bases from V and 3 bases from J, the junction contained 4 bases not matched to a gene. This CDR3 has 15 amino acids.

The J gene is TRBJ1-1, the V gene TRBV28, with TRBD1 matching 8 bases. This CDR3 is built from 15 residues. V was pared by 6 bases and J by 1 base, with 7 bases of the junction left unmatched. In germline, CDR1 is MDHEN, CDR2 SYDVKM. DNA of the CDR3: TGTGCCAGCAGAAAGACAGGGGCGCGGAACACTGAAGCTTTCTTT. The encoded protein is CASRKTGARNTEAFF.

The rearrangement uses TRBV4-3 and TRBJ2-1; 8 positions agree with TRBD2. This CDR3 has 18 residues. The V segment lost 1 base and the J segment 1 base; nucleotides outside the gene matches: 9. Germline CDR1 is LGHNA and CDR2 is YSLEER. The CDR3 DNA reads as TGCGCCAGCAGCCAAGTAAAGGTAGCGGGGTATTCCTACAATGAGCAGTTCTTC. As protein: CASSQVKVAGYSYNEQFF.

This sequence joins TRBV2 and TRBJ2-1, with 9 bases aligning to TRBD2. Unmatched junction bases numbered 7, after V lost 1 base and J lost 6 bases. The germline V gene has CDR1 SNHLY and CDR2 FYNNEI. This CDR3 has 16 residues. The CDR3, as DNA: TGTGCCAGCAGTGAAGTGGGCGGGAGGGGCGGCAATGAGCAGTTCTTC. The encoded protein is CASSEVGGRGGNEQFF.

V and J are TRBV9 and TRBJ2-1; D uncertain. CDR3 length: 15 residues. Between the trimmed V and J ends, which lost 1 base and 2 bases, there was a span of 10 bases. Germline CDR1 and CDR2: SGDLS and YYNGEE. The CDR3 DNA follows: TGTGCCAGCAGCGTAAGCCTCCAGACCTACAATGAGCAGTTCTTC. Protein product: CASSVSLQTYNEQFF.

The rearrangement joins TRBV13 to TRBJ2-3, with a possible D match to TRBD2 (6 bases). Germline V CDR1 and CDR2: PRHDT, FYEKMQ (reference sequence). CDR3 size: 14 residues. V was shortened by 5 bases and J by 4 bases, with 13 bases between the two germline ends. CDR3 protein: CASSPGVVADTQYF. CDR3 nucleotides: TGTGCCAGCAGCCCGGGAGTAGTGGCAGATACGCAGTATTTT.

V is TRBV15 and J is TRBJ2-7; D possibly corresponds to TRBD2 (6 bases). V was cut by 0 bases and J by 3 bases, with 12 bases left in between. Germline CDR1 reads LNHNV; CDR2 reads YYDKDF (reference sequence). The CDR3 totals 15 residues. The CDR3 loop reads CATSRDVAGHYEQYF. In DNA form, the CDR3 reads TGTGCCACCAGCAGAGATGTGGCGGGGCACTACGAGCAGTACTTC. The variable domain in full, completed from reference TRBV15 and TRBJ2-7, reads DAMVIQNPRYQVTQFGKPVTLSCSQTLNHNVMYWYQQKSSQAPKLLFHYYDKDFNNEADTPDNFQSRRPNTSFCFLDIRSPGLGDTAMYLCATSRDVAGHYEQYFGPGTRLTVT.

The CDR3 bases are TGTGCCAGCAGTAAGGGGGCGCATCAAAATGAAAAACTGTTTTTT. This translates into CASSKGAHQNEKLFF. V and J are TRBV28 and TRBJ1-4; 7 nucleotides line up with TRBD1. Trimming at V came to 5 bases and at J to 5 bases, leaving 8 bases not matched to a gene. The CDR3 spans 15 residues. Germline loops: CDR1 MDHEN, CDR2 SYDVKM.

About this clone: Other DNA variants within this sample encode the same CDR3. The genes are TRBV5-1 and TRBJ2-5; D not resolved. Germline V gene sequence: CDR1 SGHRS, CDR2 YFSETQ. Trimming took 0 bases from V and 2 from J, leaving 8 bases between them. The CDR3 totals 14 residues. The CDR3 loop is CASSLEGRQETQYF. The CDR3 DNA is TGCGCCAGCAGCTTGGAGGGCAGGCAAGAGACCCAGTACTTC.

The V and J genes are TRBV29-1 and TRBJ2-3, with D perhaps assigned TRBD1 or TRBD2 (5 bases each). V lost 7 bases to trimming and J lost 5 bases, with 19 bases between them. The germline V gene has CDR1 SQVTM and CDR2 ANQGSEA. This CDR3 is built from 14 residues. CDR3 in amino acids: CSARAGFRQDTQYF. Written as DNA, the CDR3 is TGCAGCGCGCGGGCAGGGTTTCGTCAAGATACGCAGTATTTT.

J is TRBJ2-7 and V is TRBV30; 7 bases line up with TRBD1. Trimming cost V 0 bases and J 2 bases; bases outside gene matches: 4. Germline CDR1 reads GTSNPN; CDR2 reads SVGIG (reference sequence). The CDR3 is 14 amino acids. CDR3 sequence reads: CAWSVGTVPYEQYF. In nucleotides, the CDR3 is TGTGCCTGGAGTGTAGGGACAGTACCCTACGAGCAGTACTTC.

In DNA form, the CDR3 reads TGTGCCATCAGTGCTAGCGGACAAGAGACCCAGTACTTC. Protein: CAISASGQETQYF. This sequence joins TRBV10-3 and TRBJ2-5; 7 bases align to TRBD2. CDR1 and CDR2 from the germline V gene are ENHRY and SYGVKD. The V segment lost 4 bases and the J segment 2 bases; nucleotides outside the gene matches: 1. The CDR3 runs to 13 residues.

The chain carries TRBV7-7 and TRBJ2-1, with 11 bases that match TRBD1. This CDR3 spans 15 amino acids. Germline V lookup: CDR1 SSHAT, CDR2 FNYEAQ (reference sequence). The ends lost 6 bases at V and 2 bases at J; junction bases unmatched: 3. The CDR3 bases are TGTGCCAGCAGTTGGGACAGGGGGACCTACAATGAGCAGTTCTTC. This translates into CASSWDRGTYNEQFF.